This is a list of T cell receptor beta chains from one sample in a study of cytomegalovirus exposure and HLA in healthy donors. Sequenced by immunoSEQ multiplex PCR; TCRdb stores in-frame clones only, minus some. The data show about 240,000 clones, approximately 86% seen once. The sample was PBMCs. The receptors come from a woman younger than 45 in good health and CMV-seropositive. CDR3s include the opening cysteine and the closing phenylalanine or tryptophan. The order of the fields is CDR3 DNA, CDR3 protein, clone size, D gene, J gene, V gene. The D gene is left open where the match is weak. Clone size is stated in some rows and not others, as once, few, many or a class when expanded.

TGTGCCATCAGTGAGGGACTAGCGGAATACAATGAGCAGTTCTTC CAISEGLAEYNEQFF - TRBD2 TRBJ2-1 TRBV10-3
TGTGCCAGCAACACAGGGAACACTGAAGCTTTCTTT CASNTGNTEAFF - - TRBJ1-1 TRBV11-2
TGTGCCAGCAGTGAAACGACAGGGCCGGTTAGCAATCAGCCCCAGCATTTT CASSETTGPVSNQPQHF - TRBD1 TRBJ1-5 TRBV6-1
TGCGCCACCCGCCGCGGGATCGCCCCAAGTTCCTACGAGCAGTACTTC CATRRGIAPSSYEQYF - - TRBJ2-7 TRBV5-1
TGTGCCAGCAGTCAGGGGGCCTACGAGCAGTACTTC CASSQGAYEQYF - TRBD1 TRBJ2-7 TRBV7-2
TGTGCCAGCAGTTGGGGGCGGATCTCCTACAATGAGCAGTTCTTC CASSWGRISYNEQFF once - TRBJ2-1 TRBV27
TGTGCCAGCAGTGAAACGTGGGTAGGGGGAAATACTAATGAAAAACTGTTTTTT CASSETWVGGNTNEKLFF - - TRBJ1-4 TRBV25-1
TGTGCCATCAGTAGCGGGAGCTCCTACAATGAGCAGTTCTTC CAISSGSSYNEQFF - TRBD2 TRBJ2-1 TRBV10-3
TGTGCCAGCAGCCCTAGGACAGGACTTGTTGGCACTGAAGCTTTCTTT CASSPRTGLVGTEAFF - TRBD1 TRBJ1-1 TRBV7-9
TGTGCCAGCAGTTTTGACCAGGGCGGAGGGGAAAAACTGTTTTTT CASSFDQGGGEKLFF - - TRBJ1-4 TRBV27
TGTGCCAGCAGTTGGATACAGGGGGGCCAGCCCCAGCATTTT CASSWIQGGQPQHF - TRBD1 TRBJ1-5 TRBV27
TGTGCCAGAAGCTTCTTAGCGGGAGCTTATGAGACCCAGTACTTC CARSFLAGAYETQYF - - TRBJ2-5 TRBV7-5
TGTGCCAGCAGCCCCCCTAGCGCAAGACAGCAAGAGACCCAGTACTTC CASSPPSARQQETQYF - - TRBJ2-5 TRBV11-2
TGTGCCAGTAGTATAAGACAGCTTAGCAATCAGCCCCAGCATTTT CASSIRQLSNQPQHF - - TRBJ1-5 TRBV19
TGTGCCAGCAGCTTAGCATCGTACAATGAGCAGTTCTTC CASSLASYNEQFF once - TRBJ2-1 TRBV7-8
TGTGCCAGCAGGGGGATAACGGACAGCTCCTACGAGCAGTACTTC CASRGITDSSYEQYF once - TRBJ2-7 TRBV6-5
TGTGCCAGCAGCCAAGATTTTCCAGGGAATAATGAAAAACTGTTTTTT CASSQDFPGNNEKLFF - - TRBJ1-4 TRBV14
TGCAGCGTTGTCGAACTAGCGGTTTACAATGAGCAGTTCTTC CSVVELAVYNEQFF - TRBD2 TRBJ2-1 TRBV29-1
TGCGCCAGCAGTACCGACAGGGTTGCCGAGCAGTACTTC CASSTDRVAEQYF - TRBD1 TRBJ2-7 TRBV10-1
TGCGCCAGCAGCCCCTCCGCAGGGTTAAACATTCAGTACTTC CASSPSAGLNIQYF - - TRBJ2-4 TRBV4-1
TGTGCCAGCAGCTTAATATACGGCAATGAGCAGTTCTTC CASSLIYGNEQFF - - TRBJ2-1 TRBV7-3
TGTGCCAGCTGGACCCGGGACATCTCTGGAAACACCATATATTTT CASWTRDISGNTIYF once - TRBJ1-3 TRBV2
TGTGCCATCCAACAGGCAAGGAACACTGAAGCTTTCTTT CAIQQARNTEAFF - - TRBJ1-1 TRBV6-5
TGTGCCAGCAGCCTTGGATCCGGGACTTTCCCGGATACGCAGTATTTT CASSLGSGTFPDTQYF - - TRBJ2-3 TRBV11-2
TGCGCCAGCAGCGCGACAGACTCCTACGAGCAGTACTTC CASSATDSYEQYF few - TRBJ2-7 TRBV5-1
TGTGCCAGTAGCTGGAGGACCTGGGACAGGAGGACAGATACGCAGTATTTT CASSWRTWDRRTDTQYF - TRBD1 TRBJ2-3 TRBV19
TGTGCCTGGAGTAAACAGGGGGCCACTGAAGCTTTCTTT CAWSKQGATEAFF - TRBD1 TRBJ1-1 TRBV30
TGCGCCAGCAGCGCGACAGGGTCTACCTACGAGCAGTACTTC CASSATGSTYEQYF - TRBD1 TRBJ2-7 TRBV4-1
TGTGCCATCAGTGATTTTGACAGGGTTGAAGCTTTCTTT CAISDFDRVEAFF - TRBD1 TRBJ1-1 TRBV10-3
TGTGCCTGGAGTGGAGCCGGAGGGGTGTCCTACGAGCAGTACTTC CAWSGAGGVSYEQYF - - TRBJ2-7 TRBV30
TGTGCCAGCAGTTTATTGGGGACAGGGGTTGAAAAACTGTTTTTT CASSLLGTGVEKLFF once TRBD1 TRBJ1-4 TRBV27
TGCGCCAGCAGCTTTGGGGACAGAGGAATTCCAACTAATGAAAAACTGTTTTTT CASSFGDRGIPTNEKLFF once TRBD1 TRBJ1-4 TRBV5-1
TGTGCCAGCAGCTTAAACAGGGAGGGTGACATTCAGTACTTC CASSLNREGDIQYF - - TRBJ2-4 TRBV11-2
TGTGCCAGCAGCTTCCAGATTGGAGACCGACAGGGGGGGTGGTCAGATACGCAGTATTTT CASSFQIGDRQGGWSDTQYF - TRBD1 TRBJ2-3 TRBV7-6
TGCGCCAGCAGCTTGGACAGGGGACGATATGGCTACACCTTC CASSLDRGRYGYTF few TRBD1 TRBJ1-2 TRBV5-1
TGTGCCAGCAGTTACTCCCAGTACAATGAGCAGTTCTTC CASSYSQYNEQFF - - TRBJ2-1 TRBV6-6
TGTGCCAGCAGCCTAGACCTCTCTGGAAACACCATATATTTT CASSLDLSGNTIYF - - TRBJ1-3 TRBV5-4
TGTGCCAGCAGGGGGGGGGCGGGACTCTACGAGCAGTACTTC CASRGGAGLYEQYF - - TRBJ2-7 TRBV2
TGTGCCAGCAGTGAAACAGGGGGCGACTATGGCTACACCTTC CASSETGGDYGYTF - TRBD1 TRBJ1-2 TRBV6-1
TGTGCCAGCAGTTCAATAGACAATGAGCAGTTCTTC CASSSIDNEQFF once - TRBJ2-1 TRBV27
TGTGCCAGCAGTTTTAATGTAGGCAGGGGCCTGGAGCAGTACTTC CASSFNVGRGLEQYF - - TRBJ2-7 TRBV27
TGCGCCAGCAGCATAGGACAGGGTAAGACCTACGAGCAGTACTTC CASSIGQGKTYEQYF - TRBD1 TRBJ2-7 TRBV5-1
TGTGCCTGGAGCCATTTTGGAACAGGACCGGGACTAGCGTACGAGCAGTACTTC CAWSHFGTGPGLAYEQYF many TRBD2 TRBJ2-7 TRBV30
TGTGCCAGCAGTGAAGCTGACTTTTCTAGCTACGAGCAGTACTTC CASSEADFSSYEQYF few - TRBJ2-7 TRBV2
TGTGCCAGCAGTCCTATTAGCGGGAAACCCCGCCGCGAGCAGTACTTC CASSPISGKPRREQYF - TRBD2 TRBJ2-7 TRBV11-2
TGTGCCAGTACCCTCAGGACAGGAATTTACACTGAAGCTTTCTTT CASTLRTGIYTEAFF - TRBD1 TRBJ1-1 TRBV19
TGTGCCAGCAGCTTGGGTAGCGGCCGCACAGATACGCAGTATTTT CASSLGSGRTDTQYF - - TRBJ2-3 TRBV5-6
TGTGCCAGCAGCTTGAAACTAGCGGGAGAGACCCAGTACTTC CASSLKLAGETQYF few TRBD2 TRBJ2-5 TRBV5-4
TGTGCCAGCAGCTTAGATGGTAGGGGCTATGGCTACACCTTC CASSLDGRGYGYTF - - TRBJ1-2 TRBV11-2
TGTGCCAGCAGGGGGGGGAGGGCCCCGATTGAGGAGCAGTACTTC CASRGGRAPIEEQYF - TRBD2 TRBJ2-7 TRBV6-6
TGTGCCAGCAGTGAATGGGCCGTCTCAGGCAATCAGCCCCAGCATTTT CASSEWAVSGNQPQHF few - TRBJ1-5 TRBV6-1
TGTGCCAGTAACAGGGGTTTCAATCAGCCCCAGCATTTT CASNRGFNQPQHF - TRBD1 TRBJ1-5 TRBV6-6
TGTGCCAGCAGTGACGCCGACACCTATAGCAATCAGCCCCAGCATTTT CASSDADTYSNQPQHF - - TRBJ1-5 TRBV6-4
TGTGCCTGGAGTGCGGATCGGGGGGCGGGGGATTTTAGCACAGATACGCAGTATTTT CAWSADRGAGDFSTDTQYF - - TRBJ2-3 TRBV30
TGTGCCAGTAGTACAGTAGCGGGAGAGAGCTACGAGCAGTACTTC CASSTVAGESYEQYF - TRBD2 TRBJ2-7 TRBV19